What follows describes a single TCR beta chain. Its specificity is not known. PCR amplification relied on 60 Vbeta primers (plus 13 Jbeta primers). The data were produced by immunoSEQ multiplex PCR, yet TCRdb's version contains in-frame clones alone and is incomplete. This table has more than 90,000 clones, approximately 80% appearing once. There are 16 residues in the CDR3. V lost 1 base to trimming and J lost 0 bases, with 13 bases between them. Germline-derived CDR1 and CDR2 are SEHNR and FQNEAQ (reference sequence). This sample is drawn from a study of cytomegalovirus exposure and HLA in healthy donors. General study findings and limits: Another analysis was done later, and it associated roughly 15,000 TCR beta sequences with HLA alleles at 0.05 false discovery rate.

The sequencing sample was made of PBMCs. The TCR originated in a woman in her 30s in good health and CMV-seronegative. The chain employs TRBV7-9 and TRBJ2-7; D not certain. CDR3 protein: CASSLVGPESSYEQYF. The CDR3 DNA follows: TGTGCCAGCAGCTTAGTTGGGCCCGAAAGCTCCTACGAGCAGTACTTC.